The 3 T cell receptor beta chains listed next were all sequenced from one sample in a study of Ad26.COV2.S vaccination and SARS-CoV-2 variants. Assay used: immunoSEQ multiplex PCR; TCRdb lists only in-frame clones, some missing. Found here are about 350,000 clones, about 85% of them singletons; the top ten hold 3.3%. Treatment in this sample: around 19 received Ad26.COV2.S at low or high dose, single or two shots; five or six received placebo; per-sample allocation not given. It was on day 63 after the first vaccine or placebo injection that samples were taken. The specimen was peripheral blood, collected in a trial of Ad26.COV2.S vaccine versus placebo. The receptors were sampled from a person aged 18 to 65 who received the Ad26.COV2.S COVID-19 vaccine or a placebo.

V is TRBV4-3 and J is TRBJ2-7, with TRBD1 identical over 7 bases. CDR1 is LGHNA, CDR2 YSLEER, per germline. Trimming removed 0 bases from V and 2 bases from J; junction bases left unmatched: 13. The CDR3 spans 18 residues. CDR3 in amino acids: CASSQDAGVTGPTYEQYF. CDR3 nucleotides: TGCGCCAGCAGCCAAGACGCTGGTGTGACAGGGCCTACCTACGAGCAGTACTTC.

This clone was detected a few times. The V and J genes are TRBV11-2 and TRBJ1-2, with D hard to call. Germline assignment: CDR1 SGHAT and CDR2 FQNNGV. CDR3 length equals 14 residues. Trimming removed 5 bases from V and 1 base from J, with 11 bases in between. Written as DNA, the CDR3 is TGTGCCAGCAGCGCCACGGACGGTAACTATGGCTACACCTTC. It yields the protein CASSATDGNYGYTF.

This clone was detected only a few times. In the same sample, other DNA sequences code for this CDR3. This sequence joins TRBV5-4 and TRBJ1-1, with a tentative D call TRBD1 (5 bases). This CDR3 region has 14 residues. Deletions cut 0 bases from V and 0 bases from J, with 6 bases between. CDR1 is SGHNT, CDR2 YYREEE, per germline (reference sequence). The CDR3 loop is CASSLGQMNTEAFF. Here the CDR3 DNA reads TGTGCCAGCAGCTTGGGACAGATGAACACTGAAGCTTTCTTT. The full variable domain, rest sourced from reference TRBV5-4 and TRBJ1-1, is ETGVTQSPTHLIKTRGQQVTLRCSSQSGHNTVSWYQQALGQGPQFIFQYYREEENGRGNFPPRFSGLQFPNYSSELNVNALELDDSALYLCASSLGQMNTEAFFGQGTRLTVV.